The 5 T cell receptor beta chains below were found in one sample sequenced in a study of blood T cell repertoires in COVID-19. The table came from immunoSEQ multiplex PCR; TCRdb's copy has only in-frame clones and leaves some out. This repertoire shows about 260,000 clones, approximately 80% found once; its top ten account for 4% to 4.5%. The sequenced sample was peripheral blood. The receptors stem from a man in his sixties with acute or convalescent COVID-19.

The V and J genes are TRBV5-5 and TRBJ2-3, with TRBD1 matching over 7 bases. Germline assignment: CDR1 SGHKS and CDR2 YYEKEE (reference sequence). The CDR3 runs 15 residues. After removal of 2 bases from V and 3 bases from J, the junction contained 6 bases not matched to a gene. The CDR3 reads CASSFRGYVTDTQYF. The CDR3 DNA reads as TGTGCCAGCAGCTTCAGGGGGTATGTGACAGATACGCAGTATTTT.

V is TRBV27 and J is TRBJ1-2, with 10 nucleotides matching TRBD1. The CDR3 runs to 16 residues. V gave up 0 bases and J gave up 1 base; unmatched junction bases: 2. The germline V gene has CDR1 MNHEY and CDR2 SMNVEV (reference sequence). The chain's CDR3 is CASSLSGQGLNYGYTF. In nucleotides, the CDR3 is TGTGCCAGCAGTTTATCGGGACAGGGGCTTAACTATGGCTACACCTTC.

This chain links TRBV7-8 with TRBJ2-2, with no clear D. Germline assignment: CDR1 SGHVS and CDR2 FQNEAQ. The V and J ends lost 5 bases and 5 bases respectively, with 9 bases between them. The CDR3 loop spans 13 amino acids. The DNA for the CDR3 is TGTGCCAGCAGCCCAGGTTATACCGGGGAGCTGTTTTTT. The encoded protein is CASSPGYTGELFF.

This chain connects TRBV10-2 to TRBJ2-7; 7 bases map to TRBD2. V was clipped by 2 bases and J by 2 bases; unmatched bases: 0. Germline V lookup: CDR1 WSHSY, CDR2 SAAADI. The CDR3 covers 13 residues. The CDR3 DNA reads TGCGCCAGCAGTGAGGGGACTACCTACGAGCAGTACTTC. Translated, it gives CASSEGTTYEQYF.

The V gene is TRBV6-1, the J gene TRBJ2-7; D remains ambiguous. V was clipped by 0 bases and J by 1 base, with 10 bases between them. Germline V CDR1 and CDR2: MNHNS, SASEGT. CDR3 length equals 15 residues. The CDR3 here is CASSEAVDISYEQYF. CDR3 DNA sequence: TGTGCCAGCAGTGAAGCGGTAGACATATCCTACGAGCAGTACTTC.